This T cell receptor (beta chain) appears in the sequencing data of a study of T-cell memory formation after mild COVID-19. In the study overall: Largely donor-specific sequence clusters came from a couple of donors. Overall study findings and caveats: Later expanders leaned toward CD4+, whereas clones contracting from day 15 to 85 were balanced CD4/CD8. Contracting CD4+ clones sat mainly in CM and EM; CD8+ in EMRA.

After 5'RACE with constant-segment primers, TCR alpha and TCR beta cDNA libraries carrying sample barcodes and UMIs were obtained. Via MiXCR, TCRdb re-called the 5' RACE reads, giving one row per CDR3 protein. There are about 270,000 distinct CDR3 sequences in the sample; roughly 18% occur only once, and more than 20% lies in the top ten. About this clonotype itself: Its antigen is as yet unknown.

CDR3 length: 14 amino acids. The V gene lost 5 bases and the J gene lost 2 bases, with 13 bases spanning the gap. The germline CDR1 and CDR2 sequences are SGHVS and FQNEAQ. The sequenced material came from PBMCs or a T cell subset sorted from them (not recorded which). The gene calls are TRBV7-8 and TRBJ2-7; a weak D match, TRBD2 (5 bases). The receptor was isolated from a man between 18 and 29 years old who had mild COVID-19 (a few samples of this study predate the infection). Cell type and time point are not known. CDR3 sequence reads: CASSVDDGAYEQYF. The DNA for the CDR3 is TGTGCCAGCAGCGTCGATGACGGGGCCTACGAGCAGTACTTC.